This T cell receptor (beta chain) was sequenced for a study of blood T cells in healthy people across ages. Study-wide points: Roughly linear declines in TCR beta diversity per million T cells occurred with age.

The CDR3 is made up of 15 amino acids. Between the trimmed V and J ends, which lost 6 bases and 0 bases, there was a span of 12 bases. CDR1 is LGHNT and CDR2 is FRNRAP in the germline V gene. The use of a sample-barcoded 5' primer and a J-beta primer mix characterized a second PCR of roughly 7 to 11 cycles. A template-switch adaptor with 12 random nucleotides tagged each cDNA molecule. TCRdb fed the 5' RACE reads into MiXCR, producing one record per CDR3 protein. Among roughly 1 million distinct CDR3 sequences listed, roughly a quarter were seen once. This clonotype occurred once. The antigen is not known. These sequences were also reported in another study, on T cells of mothers and their children.

The sequencing sample was made of blood. The rearrangement joins TRBV12-5 to TRBJ1-3, with no clear D. The TCR was taken from a girl aged 2-10 years in good health. Here the CDR3 DNA reads TGTGCTAGTGGCAACGACTGGACCTCTGGAAACACCATATATTTT. Translated: CASGNDWTSGNTIYF.